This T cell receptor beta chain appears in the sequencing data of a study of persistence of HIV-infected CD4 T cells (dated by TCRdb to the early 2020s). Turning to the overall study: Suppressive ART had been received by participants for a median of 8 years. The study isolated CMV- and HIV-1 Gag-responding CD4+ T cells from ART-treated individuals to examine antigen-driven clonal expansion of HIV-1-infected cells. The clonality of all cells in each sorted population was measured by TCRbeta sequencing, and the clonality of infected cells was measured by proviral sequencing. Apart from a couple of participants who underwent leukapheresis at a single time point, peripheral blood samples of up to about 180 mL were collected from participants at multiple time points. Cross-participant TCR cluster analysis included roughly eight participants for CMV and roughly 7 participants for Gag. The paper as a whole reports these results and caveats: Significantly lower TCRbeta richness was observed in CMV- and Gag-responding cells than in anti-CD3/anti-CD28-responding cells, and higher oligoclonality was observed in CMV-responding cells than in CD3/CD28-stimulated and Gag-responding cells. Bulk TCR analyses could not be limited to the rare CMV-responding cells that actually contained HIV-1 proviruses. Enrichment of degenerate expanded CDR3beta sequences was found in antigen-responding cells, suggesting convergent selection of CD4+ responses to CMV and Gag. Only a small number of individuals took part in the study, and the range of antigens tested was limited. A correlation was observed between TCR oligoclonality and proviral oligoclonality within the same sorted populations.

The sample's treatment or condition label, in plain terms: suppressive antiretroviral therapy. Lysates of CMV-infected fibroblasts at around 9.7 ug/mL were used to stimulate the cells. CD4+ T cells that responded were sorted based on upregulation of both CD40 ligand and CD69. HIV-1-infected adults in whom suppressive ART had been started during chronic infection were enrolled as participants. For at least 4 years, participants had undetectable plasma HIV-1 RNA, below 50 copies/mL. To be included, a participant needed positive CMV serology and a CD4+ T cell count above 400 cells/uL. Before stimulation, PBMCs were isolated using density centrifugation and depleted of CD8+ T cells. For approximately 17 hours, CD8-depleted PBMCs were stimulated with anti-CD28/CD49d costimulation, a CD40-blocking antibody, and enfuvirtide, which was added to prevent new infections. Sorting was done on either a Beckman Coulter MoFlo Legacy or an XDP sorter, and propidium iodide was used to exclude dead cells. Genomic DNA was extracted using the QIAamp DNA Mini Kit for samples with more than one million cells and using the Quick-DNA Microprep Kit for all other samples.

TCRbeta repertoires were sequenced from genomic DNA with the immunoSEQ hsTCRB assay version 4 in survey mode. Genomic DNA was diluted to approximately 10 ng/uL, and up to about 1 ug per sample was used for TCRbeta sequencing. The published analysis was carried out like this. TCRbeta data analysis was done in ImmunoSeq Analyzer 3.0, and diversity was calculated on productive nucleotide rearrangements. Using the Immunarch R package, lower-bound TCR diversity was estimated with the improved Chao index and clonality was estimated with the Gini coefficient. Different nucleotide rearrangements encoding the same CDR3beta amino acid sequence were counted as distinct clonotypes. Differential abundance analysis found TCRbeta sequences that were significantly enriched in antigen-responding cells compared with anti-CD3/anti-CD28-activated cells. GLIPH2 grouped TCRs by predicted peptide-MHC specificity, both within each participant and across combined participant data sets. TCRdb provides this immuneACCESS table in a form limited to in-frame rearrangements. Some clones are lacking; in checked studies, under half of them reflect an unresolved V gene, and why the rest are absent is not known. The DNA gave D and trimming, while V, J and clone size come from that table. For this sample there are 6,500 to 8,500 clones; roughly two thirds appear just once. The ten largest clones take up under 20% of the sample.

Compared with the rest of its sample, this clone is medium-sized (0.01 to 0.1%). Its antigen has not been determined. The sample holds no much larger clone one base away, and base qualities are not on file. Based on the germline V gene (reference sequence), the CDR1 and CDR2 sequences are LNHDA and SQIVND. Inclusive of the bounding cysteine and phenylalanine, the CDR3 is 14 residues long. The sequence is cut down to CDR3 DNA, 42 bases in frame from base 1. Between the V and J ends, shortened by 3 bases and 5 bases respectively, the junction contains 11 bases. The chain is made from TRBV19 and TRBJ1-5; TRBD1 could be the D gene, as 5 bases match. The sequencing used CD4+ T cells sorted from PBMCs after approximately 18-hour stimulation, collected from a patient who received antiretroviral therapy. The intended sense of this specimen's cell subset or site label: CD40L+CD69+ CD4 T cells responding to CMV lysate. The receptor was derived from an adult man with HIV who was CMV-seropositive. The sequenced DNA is TGTGCCAGTAGTATTCAGGGCCTCCATCAGCCCCAGCATTTT. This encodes CASSIQGLHQPQHF.